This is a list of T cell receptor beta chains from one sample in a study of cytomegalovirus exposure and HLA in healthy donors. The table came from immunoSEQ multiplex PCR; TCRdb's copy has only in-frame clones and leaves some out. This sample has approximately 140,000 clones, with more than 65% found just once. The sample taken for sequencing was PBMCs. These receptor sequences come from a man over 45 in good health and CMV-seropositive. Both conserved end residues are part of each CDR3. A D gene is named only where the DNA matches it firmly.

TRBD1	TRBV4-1	CASSQTQGAYEQYF
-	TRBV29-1	CSGGLMNTEAFF
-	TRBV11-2	CASSLAGYSPGNAIYF
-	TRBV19	CASSFTSRETQYF
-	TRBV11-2	CASSLDRGSEKLFF
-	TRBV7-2	CASTLGEGENQPQHF
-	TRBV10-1	CASSEGRGASTDTQYF
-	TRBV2	CASSPGIGTEAFF
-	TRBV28	CASSGQLTTDTQYF
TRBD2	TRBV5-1	CASSTSGLAGVTDTQYF
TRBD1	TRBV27	CASRTGGAYEQYF
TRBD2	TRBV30	CACRRESVPEQYF
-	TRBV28	CASREGGLSTGELFF
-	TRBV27	CASSLSTAGAAVLGEQYF
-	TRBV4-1	CASSQEAASVSYEQYF
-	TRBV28	CASLGGDHYEQYF
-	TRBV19	CASSIQGNEQFF
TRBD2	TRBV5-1	CASSGGLAGGGEQFF
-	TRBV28	CASSGGQPQHF
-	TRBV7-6	CASSLMGPPGNTQYF
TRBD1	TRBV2	CASSRGDRGRRNSPLHF
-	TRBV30	CAWGSLDTIYF
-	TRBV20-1	CSAQGTDTQYF
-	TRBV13	CASTPGEDLNYGYTF
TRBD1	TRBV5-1	CASSSLGQQETQYF
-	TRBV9	CASSVGHGAYEQYF
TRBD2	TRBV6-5	CATRTSNTGELFF
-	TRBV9	CASSVGSESYNSPLHF
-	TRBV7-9	CASDRAGSSYNEQFF
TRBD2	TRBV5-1	CASSITSGDSYEQYF
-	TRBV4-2	CASSPRSRALGTDTQYF
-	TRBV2	CASSEVSTRYSYEQYF
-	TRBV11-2	CASSVPVVRFGETQYF
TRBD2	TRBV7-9	CASSFGLAGDEQYF
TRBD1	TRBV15	CATSRGQIQETQYF
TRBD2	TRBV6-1	CASSDTSVLYNEQFF
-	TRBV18	CASSPLGRNTEAFF
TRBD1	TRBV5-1	CASSSVQGPGGTQYF